This T cell receptor beta chain was captured in a study of Ad26.COV2.S vaccination and SARS-CoV-2 variants. The overall study: The COV1001 Ad26.COV2.S trial arm included the donor. Ad26.COV2.S given intramuscularly, once or twice 56 days apart.

Treatment meaning: about 20 received Ad26.COV2.S at low or high dose, single or two shots; a few received placebo; per-sample allocation not given. The samples date from day 63 after the first vaccine or placebo injection. The length of the CDR3 is 15 residues. Germline V gene data show CDR1 as KGHSH and CDR2 as LQKENI. V lost 5 bases, J lost 9 bases, and 21 bases lay in between. Comments on this clone: Its antigen is still unknown.

Sequencing was performed with immunoSEQ multiplex PCR; in TCRdb, only in-frame clones are kept and a portion is missing. This table holds over 400,000 clones, around 91% found once. Study-level points and caveats: For non-spike TCRs, breadth in vaccine recipients resembled that in placebo recipients.

Sequenced here: peripheral blood, sampled in a trial of Ad26.COV2.S vaccine versus placebo. V usage is TRBV18 and J usage is TRBJ2-3; D possibly corresponds to TRBD1 (6 bases). This TCR was recovered from a person aged 18 to 65 who received the Ad26.COV2.S COVID-19 vaccine or a placebo. The CDR3 DNA sequence: TGTGCCAGCTCATCTCCGGGGTCTCGAACAGGGACGCAGTATTTT. Its translation: CASSSPGSRTGTQYF.